One sample yielded the 18 T cell receptor beta chains listed below, sequenced in a study of regulatory T cells in long-lasting Graves disease. The TCR beta library used iRepertoire HTBI primers with Arm-PCR amplification of CDR3. TCRdb called the multiplex PCR reads again in MiXCR, with one record for every CDR3 protein. The data contain 600,000 to 850,000 distinct CDR3 sequences, about 30% of them seen just once; the ten biggest clones take up about two fifths. Time point in this sample: persistent/refractory GD, antithyroid drugs over 5 years with positive TRAb. RNA extracted from PBMCs served as the sequencing template. The sample was peripheral blood mononuclear cells (PBMCs), taken when the disease was refractory, from a patient treated with antithyroid drugs. All receptors come from a female donor with Graves disease.

This clonotype was found a few times. The chain is built from TRBV11-2 and TRBJ2-7, with TRBD1 identical over 7 bases. The CDR3 spans 12 residues. In germline, CDR1 is SGHAT, CDR2 FQNNGV. V lost 4 bases to trimming and J lost 8 bases; unmatched junction nucleotides: 5. CDR3 nucleotides: TGTGCCAGCAGCTCGACAGGGTACAAGCAGTACTTC. It yields the protein CASSSTGYKQYF.

The table lists this clonotype with many counts. The chain recombines TRBV6-1 with TRBJ2-7; D unclear. Germline values: CDR1 MNHNS, CDR2 SASEGT. Trimming took 3 bases from V and 0 from J, leaving 6 bases between them. This CDR3 region has 13 residues. The DNA for the CDR3 is TGTGCCAGCAGTGAGGGGAACTCCTACGAGCAGTACTTC. As protein: CASSEGNSYEQYF.

This clonotype appeared many times. The genes are TRBV6-1 and TRBJ1-2, with D maybe TRBD1 (5 bases). Germline V CDR1 and CDR2: MNHNS, SASEGT. V was shortened by 1 base and J by 2 bases, with 11 bases between the two germline ends. The CDR3 totals 15 residues. CDR3 in amino acids: CASSEGDRWNYGYTF. In DNA form, the CDR3 reads TGTGCCAGCAGTGAAGGGGACCGATGGAACTATGGCTACACCTTC.

This clonotype has more than one count but fewer than ten. The rearrangement links TRBV6-1 to TRBJ2-2; 8 bases line up with TRBD1. CDR1 and CDR2 (germline): MNHNS, SASEGT. The CDR3 has 15 residues. J gave up 4 bases and V 5 bases, and 6 bases lay outside the gene matches. The CDR3 reads CASSLQGAVTGELFF. In DNA form, the CDR3 reads TGTGCCAGCAGTCTCCAGGGGGCGGTCACCGGGGAGCTGTTTTTT.

This clonotype was recorded at least ten times. The V call is TRBV28, the J call TRBJ1-2, with D possibly TRBD1 on 6 matching bases. Per germline, CDR1 MDHEN and CDR2 SYDVKM. The germline V and J ends were trimmed by 3 bases and 7 bases, with 12 bases remaining between them. The CDR3 covers 13 residues. The CDR3 DNA follows: TGTGCCAGCAGTTTGGGGGGCCGGAGTGGCTACACCTTC. Amino acids: CASSLGGRSGYTF.

This clonotype was picked up a small number of times. This chain links TRBV7-9 with TRBJ1-1; the D is unclear. The V gene lost 5 bases and the J gene lost 5 bases, with 18 bases spanning the gap. CDR3 length equals 15 residues. Germline V gene lookup returns CDR1 SEHNR and CDR2 FQNEAQ (reference sequence). CDR3 loop: CASSPVTGLGTEAFF. The CDR3 DNA sequence: TGTGCCAGCAGCCCGGTGACTGGGTTGGGGACTGAAGCTTTCTTT. Using reference TRBV7-9 and TRBJ1-1 for the parts outside the CDR3, the full variable domain is DTGVSQNPRHKITKRGQNVTFRCDPISEHNRLYWYRQTLGQGPEFLTYFQNEAQLEKSRLLSDRFSAERPKGSFSTLEIQRTEQGDSAMYLCASSPVTGLGTEAFFGQGTRLTVV.

The sample holds many counts of this clonotype. This chain links TRBV2 with TRBJ1-2, with D unclear. Looked up from germline, CDR1 is SNHLY and CDR2 is FYNNEI. The CDR3 length is 13 residues. V was cut by 9 bases and J by 0 bases, with 11 bases left in between. In DNA form, the CDR3 reads TGTGCCAGTAGCCGAGAAGCTAACTATGGCTACACCTTC. Translated, it gives CASSREANYGYTF.

This chain connects TRBV12-5 to TRBJ1-5, with a possible D match to TRBD1 (6 bases). The CDR3 contains 20 residues. With 0 bases removed from V and 0 bases from J, the gap between germline ends came to 21 bases. CDR1 LGHNT and CDR2 FRNRAP come from the germline V gene. DNA of the CDR3: TGTGCTAGTGGTTTGGTTTCGTATGGCAGGGGCGCTTATAGCAATCAGCCCCAGCATTTT. It codes for CASGLVSYGRGAYSNQPQHF. The variable domain in full, with the rest retrieved from reference TRBV12-5 and TRBJ1-5, is DARVTQTPRHKVTEMGQEVTMRCQPILGHNTVFWYRQTMMQGLELLAYFRNRAPLDDSGMPKDRFSAEMPDATLATLKIQPSEPRDSAVYFCASGLVSYGRGAYSNQPQHFGDGTRLSIL.

The chain combines TRBV2 with TRBJ2-7; tentatively, D is TRBD2 (5 bases). This CDR3 is built from 14 residues. V dropped 4 bases and J dropped 7 bases, with 17 bases sitting between them. CDR1 and CDR2 (germline): SNHLY, FYNNEI. As DNA, the CDR3 is TGTGCCAGCAGTGCTGAGGGAACCACTGAGGAGCAGTACTTC. Its protein is CASSAEGTTEEQYF.

The V gene is TRBV20-1, the J gene TRBJ2-7, with D perhaps matching TRBD1 (6 bases). The CDR3 runs to 15 residues. V lost 3 bases, J lost 4 bases, and 19 bases lay in between. Germline V gene sequence: CDR1 DFQATT, CDR2 SNEGSKA (reference sequence). The CDR3 region is CSASFPIGQRYEQYF. CDR3 sequence (DNA): TGCAGTGCTAGTTTCCCGATCGGACAGAGATACGAGCAGTACTTC.

This clonotype was seen a few times. The J gene is TRBJ2-5, the V gene TRBV7-3; D is unresolved. The V end lost 1 base, the J end lost 5 bases, and 14 bases lay between the germline ends. The length of the CDR3 is 15 residues. The germline gives CDR1 SGHTA, CDR2 FQGTGA. CDR3 sequence (DNA): TGTGCCAGCAGCTTAATACCCCGGACCTCGGAGACCCAGTACTTC. The encoded protein is CASSLIPRTSETQYF.

The rearrangement links TRBV20-1 to TRBJ2-5, with 10 nucleotides matching TRBD2. Per germline, CDR1 DFQATT and CDR2 SNEGSKA (reference sequence). The CDR3 totals 15 residues. V dropped 3 bases and J dropped 1; count of bases not matched to a gene: 5. DNA of the CDR3: TGCAGTGCTAGGGTAGCGGGAGGCCCCCAAGAGACCCAGTACTTC. This encodes CSARVAGGPQETQYF.

This sequence joins TRBV5-1 and TRBJ1-1; 10 nucleotides match TRBD1. The V and J ends lost 0 bases and 6 bases, in that order; junction bases with no gene match: 8. Germline V gene data show CDR1 as SGHRS and CDR2 as YFSETQ. The CDR3 is 16 amino acids. The CDR3 here is CASSLVGLGTGAEAFF. CDR3 DNA: TGCGCCAGCAGCTTGGTTGGCTTGGGGACAGGGGCTGAAGCTTTCTTT.

This clonotype came up a few times. The chain links TRBV20-1 to TRBJ1-2, with TRBD1 matching 9 bases. The CDR3 consists of 13 residues. CDR1 is DFQATT and CDR2 is SNEGSKA in the germline V gene (reference sequence). The junction had 6 bases not matched to a gene; V was cut back by 3 bases and J by 7 bases. The DNA of the CDR3 is TGCAGTGCTAGTAAGCGACAGGGGGTTGGCTACACCTTC. Its protein product is CSASKRQGVGYTF.

This clonotype was recorded at least ten times. One junction end does not reproduce the germline sequence, and a read error may be involved. The CDR3 DNA reads as TGTGCCAGCAGCCAAGATCTGGGCGCGCGCTCATTT. Its protein is CASSQDLGARSF. J is TRBJ1-4 and V is TRBV3-1, with D unclear. Germline CDR1 is LGHDT and CDR2 is YNNKEL (reference sequence). CDR3 size: 12 residues.

The gene calls are TRBV19 and TRBJ2-2, with D possibly matching TRBD2 (6 bases). V lost 7 bases and J 1 base, leaving 13 bases between the germline ends. Germline V gives CDR1 LNHDA, CDR2 SQIVND (reference sequence). The CDR3 has 15 residues. The CDR3 DNA reads TGTGCCAGTACCAACTTAGCGGAGAACACCGGGGAGCTGTTTTTT. Amino acid sequence: CASTNLAENTGELFF.

This clonotype occurred a few times. The rearrangement links TRBV19 to TRBJ1-2; 8 bases map to TRBD1. The J segment lost 5 bases and the V segment lost 11 bases, leaving 10 bases of the junction unmatched. CDR1 is LNHDA and CDR2 is SQIVND in the germline V gene (reference sequence). The length of the CDR3 is 13 residues. The CDR3 DNA is TGTGCCGGGAGGGAGACAGGGGAGTATGGCTACACCTTC. It encodes CAGRETGEYGYTF.

This clonotype appeared many times. The gene calls are TRBV6-2 or TRBV6-3 and TRBJ1-1, with TRBD1 matching 10 bases. This CDR3 spans 14 amino acids. From germline, CDR1 is MNHEY and CDR2 SVGEGT. V gave up 5 bases and J gave up 11 bases; unmatched junction bases: 11. The CDR3: CASSDSGTGVGAFF. CDR3 bases: TGTGCCAGCAGTGATTCCGGGACAGGGGTCGGCGCTTTCTTT.